Listed here are 18 T cell receptor beta chains from one sample, sequenced in a study of spatial heterogeneity in lung cancer. Via MiXCR, TCRdb re-called the 5' RACE reads, giving one row per CDR3 protein. This sample has 14,000 to 15,000 distinct CDR3 sequences, with 10% to 14% found just once. Stated time point: sample taken at primary tumor resection. Unsorted whole RNA from tumor, nontumor lung or frozen PBMC underwent sequencing. The specimen was PBMCs, collected at surgery. The receptor source for this set is a female donor with early-stage non-small cell lung cancer.

This clonotype has just a few counts. This chain joins TRBV2 and TRBJ2-5; 7 bases line up with TRBD2. V shed 4 bases, J shed 1 base, and the junction held 3 bases outside the gene matches. Germline V gene data show CDR1 as SNHLY and CDR2 as FYNNEI. The CDR3 contains 14 residues. Here the CDR3 reads CASSVGGGQETQYF. DNA for the CDR3: TGTGCCAGCAGTGTGGGCGGGGGCCAAGAGACCCAGTACTTC.

This clonotype has ten or more counts. The chain couples TRBV20-1 to TRBJ1-1; D gene uncertain. Germline V gene lookup returns CDR1 DFQATT and CDR2 SNEGSKA (reference sequence). The CDR3 loop spans 11 amino acids. Trimming shortened V by 5 bases and J by 4 bases, and 8 bases separated the two germline ends. CDR3 in DNA: TGCAGTGCTCGCCAGAGCACTGAAGCTTTCTTT. It is translated as CSARQSTEAFF.

In its sample, this clonotype was seen many times. V is TRBV12-3 or TRBV12-4 and J is TRBJ2-7; D is possibly TRBD1 (6 bases). The V end lost 8 bases, the J end lost 2 bases, and 10 bases lay between the germline ends. The CDR3 consists of 12 residues. CDR3 amino acids: CASGTKPYEQYF. The CDR3 region has the DNA TGTGCCAGCGGGACAAAACCCTACGAGCAGTACTTC.

This clonotype was found many times. The V call is TRBV7-8, the J call TRBJ2-1; tentatively, D is TRBD2 (7 bases). The CDR3 is 16 amino acids. CDR1 SGHVS and CDR2 FQNEAQ come from the germline V gene. V lost 2 bases to trimming and J lost 3 bases, with 14 bases between them. Here the CDR3 reads CASSLRGAGSYNEQFF. The DNA for the CDR3 is TGTGCCAGCAGCTTACGGGGGGCCGGGAGCTACAATGAGCAGTTCTTC.

This clonotype came up many times. The V gene is TRBV19, the J gene TRBJ2-1; D is ambiguous. The CDR3 is 13 amino acids. In germline, CDR1 is LNHDA, CDR2 SQIVND (reference sequence). Deletions cut 4 bases from V and 2 bases from J, with 6 bases between. Here the CDR3 reads CASSKATYNEQFF. For the CDR3, the DNA is TGTGCCAGTAGTAAAGCAACCTACAATGAGCAGTTCTTC. Full variable domain (remainder filled in from reference TRBV19 and TRBJ2-1): DGGITQSPKYLFRKEGQNVTLSCEQNLNHDAMYWYRQDPGQGLRLIYYSQIVNDFQKGDIAEGYSVSREKKESFPLTVTSAQKNPTAFYLCASSKATYNEQFFGPGTRLTVL.

This clonotype was detected many times. This chain joins TRBV6-2 or TRBV6-3 and TRBJ2-2, with 10 positions matching TRBD2. This CDR3 has 15 residues. The ends lost 5 bases at V and 4 bases at J; junction bases unmatched: 4. Germline V CDR1 and CDR2: MNHEY, SVGEGT. The CDR3 spells CASSPRTSGTGELFF. The CDR3 nucleotides are TGTGCCAGCAGTCCCCGGACTAGCGGCACCGGGGAGCTGTTTTTT.

This clonotype was seen only a few times. The chain recombines TRBV5-1 with TRBJ1-1; 7 bases align to TRBD1. V dropped 0 bases and J dropped 10; count of bases not matched to a gene: 12. This CDR3 contains 15 residues. CDR1 SGHRS and CDR2 YFSETQ come from the germline V gene. The CDR3 loop reads CASSLVLGDSGAAFF. DNA for the CDR3: TGCGCCAGCAGCTTGGTATTGGGGGACAGCGGAGCAGCTTTCTTT.

This clonotype was found many times. V and J are TRBV28 and TRBJ2-3; either TRBD1 or TRBD2 may supply D (6 bases each). The germline V gene encodes CDR1 MDHEN and CDR2 SYDVKM. V lost 8 bases, J lost 0 bases, and 15 bases lay in between. This CDR3 comprises 15 residues. CDR3 DNA: TGTGCCAGCGGGGGGCCCTCTCCTAGCACAGATACGCAGTATTTT. Protein: CASGGPSPSTDTQYF.

Comment on this clonotype: Relative to the germline gene, one junction end is altered; a read error may explain this. The V call is TRBV7-9, the J call TRBJ2-2, with D possibly matching TRBD2 (6 bases). The germline CDR1 and CDR2 sequences are SEHNR and FQNEAQ (reference sequence). This CDR3 has 15 residues. CDR3 sequence (DNA): TGTGCCAGGGACTCCTCCGGGAGCCGGACCGGGGAGATGTTTTTT. Its protein product is CARDSSGSRTGEMFF.

For this clonotype: Given a much more abundant clone one base away, this may be a read error. The chain couples TRBV19 to TRBJ2-7; the D gene is possibly TRBD2 (6 bases). This CDR3 is 14 amino acids long. Germline CDR1 reads LNHDA; CDR2 reads SQIVND (reference sequence). The CDR3 sequence is CVSRKGLEYHEQYF. In DNA form, the CDR3 reads TGTGTCAGTAGGAAGGGACTTGAGTACCACGAGCAGTACTTC. The whole variable domain, filled in from reference TRBV19 and TRBJ2-7, reads DGGITQSPKYLFRKEGQNVTLSCEQNLNHDAMYWYRQDPGQGLRLIYYSQIVNDFQKGDIAEGYSVSREKKESFPLTVTSAQKNPTAFYLCVSRKGLEYHEQYFGPGTRLTVT.

This clonotype is categorized as medium-sized. The chain recombines TRBV29-1 with TRBJ2-3, with no clear D. Germline loops: CDR1 SQVTM, CDR2 ANQGSEA. The ends were cut back, 6 bases at V and 10 bases at J, with 11 bases in the middle. The CDR3 totals 10 residues. The CDR3 sequence: CSVGDTAQYF. The CDR3 DNA reads as TGCAGCGTGGGTGACACAGCGCAGTATTTT.

This clonotype has at least ten counts. The CDR3 is CSALGLAGLQETQYF. The CDR3 region has the DNA TGCAGTGCACTTGGGCTAGCGGGATTACAAGAGACCCAGTACTTC. The V and J genes are TRBV20-1 and TRBJ2-5; the match to TRBD2 covers 9 bases. The CDR3 runs to 15 residues. Germline-derived CDR1 and CDR2 are DFQATT and SNEGSKA (reference sequence). The V and J ends lost 6 bases and 2 bases, in that order; junction bases with no gene match: 10.

By sample fraction, this clonotype is medium-sized. The chain uses TRBV11-2 and TRBJ2-4; D call uncertain. The CDR3 extends over 12 amino acids. Germline CDR1 reads SGHAT; CDR2 reads FQNNGV. Trimming removed 8 bases at V and 5 bases at J, with 10 bases between. DNA of the CDR3: TGTGCCAGCGGGGATCTCCAAAACATTCAGTACTTC. This sequence encodes CASGDLQNIQYF.

This clonotype was picked up many times. The chain couples TRBV12-3 or TRBV12-4 to TRBJ2-1, with D perhaps assigned TRBD1 or TRBD2 (5 bases each). The CDR3 is made up of 14 amino acids. Trimming stripped 6 bases from V and 6 bases from J, with 15 bases between. The CDR3 here is CASSEPGTLNEQFF. The DNA of the CDR3 is TGTGCCAGCAGCGAGCCCGGGACCCTCAATGAGCAGTTCTTC.

This clonotype was recorded many times. This rearrangement joins TRBV20-1 to TRBJ2-5; D is ambiguous. The CDR3 covers 14 residues. Trimming cost V 5 bases and J 5 bases, with 18 bases left between them. Germline V lookup: CDR1 DFQATT, CDR2 SNEGSKA (reference sequence). The CDR3, as DNA: TGCAGTGCTCCCCCCCCAGCGCCGGTTGAGACCCAGTACTTC. Its protein product is CSAPPPAPVETQYF.

This clonotype has at least ten counts. The chain has TRBV12-3 or TRBV12-4 and TRBJ2-5; no firm D call. The CDR3 totals 12 residues. Deletions cut 1 base from V and 3 bases from J, with 3 bases between. The CDR3 reads CASSLGKETQYF. The CDR3 nucleotides are TGTGCCAGCAGTTTAGGAAAAGAGACCCAGTACTTC.

J is TRBJ1-1 and V is TRBV12-3 or TRBV12-4; unclear D gene. The CDR3 totals 14 residues. V was shortened by 3 bases and J by 3 bases, with 11 bases between the two germline ends. The CDR3, as DNA: TGTGCCAGCAGTTTCGGAGACACAGACACTGAAGCTTTCTTT. Amino acid sequence: CASSFGDTDTEAFF.

There are many counts of this clonotype. The chain is built from TRBV27 and TRBJ2-5, with TRBD2 as a possible D gene (6 bases). CDR3 length equals 15 residues. CDR1 and CDR2 (germline): MNHEY, SMNVEV (reference sequence). V lost 2 bases to trimming and J lost 1 base, with 11 bases between them. This CDR3 reads CASSLRGLFQETQYF. The CDR3 DNA sequence: TGTGCCAGCAGTTTAAGGGGACTCTTCCAAGAGACCCAGTACTTC.